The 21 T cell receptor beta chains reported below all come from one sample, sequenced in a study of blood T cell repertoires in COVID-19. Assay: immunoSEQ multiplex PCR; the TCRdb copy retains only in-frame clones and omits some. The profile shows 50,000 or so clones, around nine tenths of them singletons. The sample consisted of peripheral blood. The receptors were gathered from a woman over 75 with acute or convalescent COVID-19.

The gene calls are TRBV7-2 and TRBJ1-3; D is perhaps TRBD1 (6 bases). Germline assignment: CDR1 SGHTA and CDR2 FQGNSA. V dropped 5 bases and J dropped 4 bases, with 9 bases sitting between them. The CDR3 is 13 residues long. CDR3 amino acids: CASSPGTGNTIYF. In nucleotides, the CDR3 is TGTGCCAGCAGCCCCGGGACAGGAAACACCATATATTTT.

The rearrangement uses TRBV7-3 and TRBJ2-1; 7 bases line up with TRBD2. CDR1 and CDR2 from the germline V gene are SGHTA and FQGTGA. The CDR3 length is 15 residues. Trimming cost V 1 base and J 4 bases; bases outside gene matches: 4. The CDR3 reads CASSLNGRRYNEQFF. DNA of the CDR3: TGTGCCAGCAGCTTAAACGGGAGGAGATACAATGAGCAGTTCTTC.

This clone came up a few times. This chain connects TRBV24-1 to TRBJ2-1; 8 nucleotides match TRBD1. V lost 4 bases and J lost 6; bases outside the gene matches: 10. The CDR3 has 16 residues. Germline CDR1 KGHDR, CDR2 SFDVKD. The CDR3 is CATSEAGTGRLNEQFF. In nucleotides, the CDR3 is TGTGCCACCAGTGAGGCCGGGACAGGTCGCCTCAATGAGCAGTTCTTC.

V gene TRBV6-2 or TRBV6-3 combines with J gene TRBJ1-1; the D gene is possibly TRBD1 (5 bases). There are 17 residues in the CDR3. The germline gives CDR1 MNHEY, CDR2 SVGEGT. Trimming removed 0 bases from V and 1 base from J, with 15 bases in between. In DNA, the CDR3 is TGTGCCAGCAGTTACTCGACGGTTCTGGGGCGGAACACTGAAGCTTTCTTT. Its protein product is CASSYSTVLGRNTEAFF.

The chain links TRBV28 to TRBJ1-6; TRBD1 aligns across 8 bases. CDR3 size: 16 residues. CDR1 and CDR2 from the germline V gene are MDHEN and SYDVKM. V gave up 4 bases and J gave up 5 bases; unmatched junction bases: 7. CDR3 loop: CASSSPHRGDNSPLHF. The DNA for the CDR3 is TGTGCCAGCAGTTCGCCACACAGGGGGGATAATTCACCCCTCCACTTT.

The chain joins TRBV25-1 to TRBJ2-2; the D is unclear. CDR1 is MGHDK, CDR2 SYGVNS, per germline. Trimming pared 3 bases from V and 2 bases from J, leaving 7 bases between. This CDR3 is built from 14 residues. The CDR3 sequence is CASSEADNTGELFF. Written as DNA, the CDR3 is TGTGCCAGCAGTGAGGCGGATAACACCGGGGAGCTGTTTTTT.

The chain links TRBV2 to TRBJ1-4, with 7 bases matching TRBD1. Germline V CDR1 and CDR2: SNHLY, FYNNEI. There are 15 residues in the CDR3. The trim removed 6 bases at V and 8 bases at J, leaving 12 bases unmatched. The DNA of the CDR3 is TGTGCCAGCAGAATTATCCAGGGGGTCGGAGAAAAACTGTTTTTT. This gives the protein CASRIIQGVGEKLFF.

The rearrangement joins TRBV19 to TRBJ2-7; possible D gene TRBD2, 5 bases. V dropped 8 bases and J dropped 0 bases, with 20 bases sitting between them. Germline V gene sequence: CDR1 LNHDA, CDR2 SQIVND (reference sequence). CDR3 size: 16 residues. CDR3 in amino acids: CASSETPRGSSYEQYF. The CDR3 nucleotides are TGTGCCAGTTCCGAAACCCCCCGGGGTAGCTCCTACGAGCAGTACTTC.

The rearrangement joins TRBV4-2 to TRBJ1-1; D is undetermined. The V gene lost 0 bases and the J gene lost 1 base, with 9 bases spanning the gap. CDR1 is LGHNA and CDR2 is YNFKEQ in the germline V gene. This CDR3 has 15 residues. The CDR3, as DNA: TGTGCCAGCAGCCAAGAATCCGCGGGGAACACTGAAGCTTTCTTT. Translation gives CASSQESAGNTEAFF.

The CDR3 is CASSHRTGSNYGYTF. CDR3 sequence (DNA): TGTGCCAGCAGCCATCGGACAGGGAGCAATTATGGCTACACCTTC. The chain couples TRBV3-1 (or the pseudogene TRBV3-2) to TRBJ1-2; 8 bases map to TRBD1. The germline CDR1 and CDR2 sequences are LGHDT and YNNKEL (reference sequence). The ends lost 3 bases at V and 5 bases at J; junction bases unmatched: 8. The CDR3 is 15 amino acids.

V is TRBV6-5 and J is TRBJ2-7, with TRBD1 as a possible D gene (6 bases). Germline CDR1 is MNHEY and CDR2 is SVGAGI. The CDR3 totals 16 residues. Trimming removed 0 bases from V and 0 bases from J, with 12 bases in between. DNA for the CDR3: TGTGCCAGCAGTTACTCGGCTGGGACAATCTCCTACGAGCAGTACTTC. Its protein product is CASSYSAGTISYEQYF.

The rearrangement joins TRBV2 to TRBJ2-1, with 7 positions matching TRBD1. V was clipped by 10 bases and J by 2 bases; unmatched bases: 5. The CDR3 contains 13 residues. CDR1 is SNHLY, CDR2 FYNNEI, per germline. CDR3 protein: CANKGTAYNEQFF. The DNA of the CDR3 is TGTGCCAACAAGGGGACAGCCTACAATGAGCAGTTCTTC.

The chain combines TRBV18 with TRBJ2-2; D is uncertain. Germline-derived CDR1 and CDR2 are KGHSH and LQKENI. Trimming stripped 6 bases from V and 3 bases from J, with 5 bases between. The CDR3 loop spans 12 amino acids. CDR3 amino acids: CASSSDTGELFF. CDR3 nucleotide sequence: TGTGCCAGCTCGTCAGACACCGGGGAGCTGTTTTTT.

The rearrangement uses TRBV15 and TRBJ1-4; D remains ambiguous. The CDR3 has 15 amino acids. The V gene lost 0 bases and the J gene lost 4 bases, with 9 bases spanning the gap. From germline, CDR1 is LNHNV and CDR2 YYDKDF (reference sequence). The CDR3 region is CATSRDRQDNEKLFF. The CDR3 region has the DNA TGTGCCACCAGCAGAGATCGCCAGGATAATGAAAAACTGTTTTTT.

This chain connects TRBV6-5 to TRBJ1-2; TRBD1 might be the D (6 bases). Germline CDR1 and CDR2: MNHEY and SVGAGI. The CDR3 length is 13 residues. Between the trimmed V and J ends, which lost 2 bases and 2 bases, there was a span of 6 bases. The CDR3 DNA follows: TGTGCCAGCAGTTACGGGACAAACTATGGCTACACCTTC. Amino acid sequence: CASSYGTNYGYTF.

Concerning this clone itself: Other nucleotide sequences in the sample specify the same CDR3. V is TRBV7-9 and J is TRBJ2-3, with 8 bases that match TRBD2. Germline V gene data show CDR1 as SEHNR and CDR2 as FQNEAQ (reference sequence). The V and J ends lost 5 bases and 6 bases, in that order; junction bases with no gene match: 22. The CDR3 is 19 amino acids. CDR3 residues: CASSIHRPFRGQRGDTQYF. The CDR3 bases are TGTGCCAGCAGCATACACCGTCCTTTCCGGGGTCAGCGGGGGGATACGCAGTATTTT. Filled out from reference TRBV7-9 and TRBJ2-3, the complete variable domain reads DTGVSQNPRHKITKRGQNVTFRCDPISEHNRLYWYRQTLGQGPEFLTYFQNEAQLEKSRLLSDRFSAERPKGSFSTLEIQRTEQGDSAMYLCASSIHRPFRGQRGDTQYFGPGTRLTVL.

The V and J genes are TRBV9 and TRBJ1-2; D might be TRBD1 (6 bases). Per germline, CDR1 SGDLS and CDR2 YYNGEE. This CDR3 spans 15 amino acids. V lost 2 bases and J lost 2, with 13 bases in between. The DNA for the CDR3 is TGTGCCAGCAGCGTCGGGATAGGACAGAACTATGGCTACACCTTC. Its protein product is CASSVGIGQNYGYTF.

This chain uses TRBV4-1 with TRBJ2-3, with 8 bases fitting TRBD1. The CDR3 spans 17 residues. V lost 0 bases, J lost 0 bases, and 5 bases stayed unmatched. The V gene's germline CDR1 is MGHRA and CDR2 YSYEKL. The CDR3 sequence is CASSQDIRTGSTDTQYF. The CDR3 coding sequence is TGCGCCAGCAGCCAAGATATCCGGACAGGGAGCACAGATACGCAGTATTTT.

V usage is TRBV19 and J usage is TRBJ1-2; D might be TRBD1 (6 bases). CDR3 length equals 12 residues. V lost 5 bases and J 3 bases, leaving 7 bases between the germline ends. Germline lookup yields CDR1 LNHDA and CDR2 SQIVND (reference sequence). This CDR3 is CASSGQYYGYTF. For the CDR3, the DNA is TGTGCCAGTAGTGGACAGTACTATGGCTACACCTTC.

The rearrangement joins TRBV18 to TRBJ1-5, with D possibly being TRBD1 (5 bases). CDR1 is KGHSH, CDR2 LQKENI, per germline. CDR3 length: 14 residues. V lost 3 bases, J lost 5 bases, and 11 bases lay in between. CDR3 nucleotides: TGTGCCAGCTCACCGAGGACAAAAGATCAGCCCCAGCATTTT. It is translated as CASSPRTKDQPQHF.

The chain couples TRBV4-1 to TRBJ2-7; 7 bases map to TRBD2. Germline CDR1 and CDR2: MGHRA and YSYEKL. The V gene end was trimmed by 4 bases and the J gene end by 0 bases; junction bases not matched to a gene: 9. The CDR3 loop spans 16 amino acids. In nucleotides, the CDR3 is TGCGCCAGCAGCCGAGGGTTGGGGGGGAGCTCCTACGAGCAGTACTTC. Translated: CASSRGLGGSSYEQYF.